The 2 T cell receptor beta chains in this list originate from one sample, sequenced in a study of T cell responses to AZD1222 COVID-19 vaccine. Clones were sequenced by immunoSEQ multiplex PCR, and TCRdb holds only the in-frame ones, with some missing. Here the sample spans more than 110,000 clones, approximately 85% being singletons. Sample: peripheral blood, taken on day 0 of AZD1222 vaccination. Receptor source: an adult in good health.

Concerning this clone: Other DNA sequences of this sample code for an identical CDR3. The chain recombines TRBV18 with TRBJ1-2, with a weak D call TRBD1 (5 bases). Trimming stripped 3 bases from V and 6 bases from J, with 11 bases between. The CDR3 sequence is 13 residues long. Germline CDR1 KGHSH, CDR2 LQKENI. CDR3 in DNA: TGTGCCAGCTCACCGGCCCGGGGCGATGGCTACACCTTC. Encoded protein: CASSPARGDGYTF.

This chain connects TRBV11-3 to TRBJ2-7, with 8 bases matching TRBD1. The CDR3 loop spans 15 amino acids. V was pared by 2 bases and J by 6 bases, with 9 bases of the junction left unmatched. The germline gives CDR1 SGHNT, CDR2 YENEEA. Here the CDR3 reads CASSLSGQGSSEQYF. CDR3 sequence (DNA): TGTGCCAGCAGCTTAAGCGGACAGGGATCAAGCGAGCAGTACTTC. Combining the CDR3 with reference TRBV11-3 and TRBJ2-7 gives the whole variable domain EAGVVQSPRYKIIEKKQPVAFWCNPISGHNTLYWYLQNLGQGPELLIRYENEEAVDDSQLPKDRFSAERLKGVDSTLKIQPAELGDSAVYLCASSLSGQGSSEQYFGPGTRLTVT.